The entry that follows covers one TCR beta chain sequence. Measured with immunoSEQ multiplex PCR; TCRdb has only the in-frame clones, and not every one. Of more than 35,000 clones listed, approximately 78% were seen once; the top ten hold around 15%. This sample stems from a study of blood T cell repertoires in COVID-19. Study background: The cDNA or gDNA used as material had been derived from T cells, B-cell-depleted T cells, or PBMCs.

The CDR3 is 13 amino acids. CDR1 and CDR2 (germline): MNHEY, SVGAGI. Trimming shortened V by 4 bases and J by 4 bases, and 8 bases separated the two germline ends. The sample taken for sequencing was peripheral blood. The receptor was derived from a man between 65 and 80 years old with acute or convalescent COVID-19. The V call is TRBV6-5, the J call TRBJ2-1, with D tentatively TRBD2 (5 bases). The CDR3 DNA follows: TGTGCCAGCAGTTTACTAGGTTACAATGAGCAGTTCTTC. It yields the protein CASSLLGYNEQFF.